This T cell receptor (beta chain) was sequenced in a study of vaccination effects on CD4 cells after COVID-19. The CDR3 covers 19 residues. Germline loops: CDR1 KGHDR, CDR2 SFDVKD. V was shortened by 4 bases and J by 6 bases, with 27 bases between the two germline ends. Pools of viral peptides were used by the ViraFEST assay to expand antigen-specific CD4+ T cells ahead of sequencing. With more than nine days of culture completed, CD4+ T cells were isolated. Each participant was administered two doses of either the BNT162b2 or the mRNA-1273 vaccine. Half of the medium was exchanged for IL-2 medium on both days 3 and 7. As regards this clone: Its antigen is undetermined.

Sequencing used immunoSEQ multiplex PCR; TCRdb keeps in-frame clones, though not all of them. The table shows about 59,000 clones, with approximately 78% occurring only once. Study-level points and caveats: Among infection- and vaccine-induced clones, marked clonal contraction occurred late after vaccination.

The sample was CD4+ T cells from PBMCs cultured with HCoV-OC43 spike peptides, taken after COVID-19 vaccination. As for subset: HCoV-OC43 spike overlapping peptide pool stimulation. This chain uses TRBV24-1 with TRBJ2-1; perhaps TRBD2 as D (6 bases). The TCR was taken from a human donor who received a COVID-19 vaccine. The DNA of the CDR3 is TGTGCCACCAGTGACCCTCAGGCGGGAAAAACCCGGGCAGGCAATGAGCAGTTCTTC. This codes for CATSDPQAGKTRAGNEQFF.